This entry lists 32 T cell receptor beta chains sequenced from one sample in a study of response to subunit inactivated influenza vaccine. A single record per CDR3 protein comes from TCRdb applying MiXCR to the RT-PCR reads. Seen here are roughly 790,000 distinct CDR3 sequences, around 21% observed once, and the top ten hold roughly 10%. The material was PBMCs from blood, obtained approximately 5 days after vaccination. The receptors stem from a man aged 50-59 years who received an inactivated influenza vaccine.

In its sample, this clonotype was seen a few times. The CDR3 DNA sequence: TGTGCCAGCAGGAGAACAGGGATCCAAGAGACCCAGTACTTC. Its translation is CASRRTGIQETQYF. This chain joins TRBV6-2 or TRBV6-3 and TRBJ2-5; possibly TRBD1 for D (6 bases). This CDR3 is 14 amino acids long. Trimming removed 6 bases at V and 1 base at J, with 12 bases between. Germline V lookup: CDR1 MNHEY, CDR2 SVGEGT.

Only a few counts were recorded for this clonotype. The chain combines TRBV29-1 with TRBJ2-5; D gene uncertain. The CDR3 covers 13 residues. Germline loops: CDR1 SQVTM, CDR2 ANQGSEA. V shed 3 bases and J shed 3 bases, with 11 bases lying between them. The CDR3 loop reads CSVEKEVKETQYF. The CDR3 DNA sequence: TGCAGCGTTGAGAAAGAAGTTAAAGAGACCCAGTACTTC.

There are a few counts of this clonotype. The chain is built from TRBV12-3 or TRBV12-4 and TRBJ2-7; a possible D gene is TRBD2 (6 bases). Trimming removed 3 bases from V and 0 bases from J, with 18 bases in between. The CDR3 is 17 amino acids. The CDR3 DNA is TGTGCCAGCAGTTTGGGCCTAGCGTTAGCTACCTCCTACGAGCAGTACTTC. This gives the protein CASSLGLALATSYEQYF.

This chain joins TRBV6-2 or TRBV6-3 and TRBJ2-1; D is undetermined. CDR3 length: 13 amino acids. The germline V and J ends were trimmed by 8 bases and 9 bases, with 17 bases remaining between them. Germline assignment: CDR1 MNHEY and CDR2 SVGEGT. CDR3 DNA: TGTGCCAGCCAAGTTAACGTGGCTACTGAGCAGTTCTTC. As protein: CASQVNVATEQFF.

This clonotype has a handful of counts. The chain joins TRBV5-1 to TRBJ2-3; 9 bases map to TRBD2. Unmatched junction bases numbered 6, after V lost 5 bases and J lost 2 bases. Germline V gene data show CDR1 as SGHRS and CDR2 as YFSETQ. The length of the CDR3 is 15 residues. CDR3 nucleotide sequence: TGCGCCAGCAGTGGAGTAGCGGGGGACACAGATACGCAGTATTTT. Translating it yields CASSGVAGDTDTQYF.

This clonotype has just a few counts. CDR3 in amino acids: CASSPGGTREKLFF. For the CDR3, the DNA is TGTGCCAGCAGCCCAGGGGGAACGCGGGAAAAACTGTTTTTT. V usage is TRBV7-2 and J usage is TRBJ1-4; 7 bases agree with TRBD1. This CDR3 is built from 14 residues. The germline V gene has CDR1 SGHTA and CDR2 FQGNSA. V lost 5 bases to trimming and J lost 8 bases; unmatched junction nucleotides: 8.

This clonotype was seen a handful of times. V usage is TRBV15 and J usage is TRBJ2-7; 7 bases line up with TRBD1. The CDR3 is 15 residues long. V lost 6 bases and J lost 0; bases outside the gene matches: 8. CDR1 and CDR2 from the germline V gene are LNHNV and YYDKDF (reference sequence). The chain's CDR3 is CATSPDRESSYEQYF. Here the CDR3 DNA reads TGTGCCACCAGTCCTGACAGGGAGAGCTCCTACGAGCAGTACTTC.

The gene calls are TRBV5-5 and TRBJ1-6; TRBD1 agrees at 7 bases. The CDR3 runs 15 residues. Per germline, CDR1 SGHKS and CDR2 YYEKEE (reference sequence). V shed 4 bases and J 3 bases; nucleotides not matched to a gene: 4. The CDR3, as DNA: TGTGCCAGCAGCGTTGACAGGGTCTATAATTCACCCCTCCACTTT. Translating gives CASSVDRVYNSPLHF.

The gene calls are TRBV28 and TRBJ2-7; TRBD2 matches 9 bases. This CDR3 has 14 amino acids. Per the germline V gene, CDR1 is MDHEN and CDR2 is SYDVKM. The ends lost 6 bases at V and 2 bases at J; junction bases unmatched: 5. The CDR3, as DNA: TGTGCCAGCAGGACTAGCGGCCGAACCTACGAGCAGTACTTC. Its translation is CASRTSGRTYEQYF.

The chain couples TRBV4-1 to TRBJ2-1; TRBD1 matches 8 bases. From germline, CDR1 is MGHRA and CDR2 YSYEKL. The CDR3 is 15 amino acids. After removal of 0 bases from V and 3 bases from J, the junction contained 1 base not matched to a gene. CDR3 nucleotide sequence: TGCGCCAGCAGCCAAGACGGACAGGGCTACAATGAGCAGTTCTTC. Protein: CASSQDGQGYNEQFF.

The rearrangement joins TRBV15 to TRBJ2-7; D not resolved. The germline V and J ends were trimmed by 1 base and 0 bases, with 10 bases remaining between them. CDR3 length: 15 amino acids. Per the germline V gene, CDR1 is LNHNV and CDR2 is YYDKDF (reference sequence). CDR3 protein: CATSRVVMSSYEQYF. CDR3 DNA: TGTGCCACCAGCAGAGTTGTCATGTCCTCCTACGAGCAGTACTTC.

The sample holds a few counts of this clonotype. CDR3 DNA sequence: TGCGCCAGCAGCTTGGAGGTGGTCCTTAGCACAGATACGCAGTATTTT. Residues: CASSLEVVLSTDTQYF. V usage is TRBV5-1 and J usage is TRBJ2-3, with unresolved D. V lost 0 bases to trimming and J lost 0 bases, with 11 bases between them. There are 16 residues in the CDR3. Germline CDR1 reads SGHRS; CDR2 reads YFSETQ.

This clonotype was seen a handful of times. The chain links TRBV7-2 to TRBJ2-7; D is perhaps TRBD2 (6 bases). Germline CDR1 is SGHTA and CDR2 is FQGNSA. The V end lost 5 bases, the J end lost 3 bases, and 14 bases lay between the germline ends. The CDR3 length is 14 residues. The CDR3 nucleotides read TGTGCCAGCAGCCGAAGTCGGGACTTCTACGAGCAGTACTTC. It encodes CASSRSRDFYEQYF.

The rearrangement joins TRBV20-1 to TRBJ2-3; D may be TRBD2 (6 bases). The length of the CDR3 is 15 residues. CDR1 DFQATT and CDR2 SNEGSKA come from the germline V gene (reference sequence). The ends were cut back, 3 bases at V and 4 bases at J, with 17 bases in the middle. Here the CDR3 reads CSARLRSGGSDTQYF. In DNA, the CDR3 is TGCAGTGCTAGGCTTCGGTCCGGAGGGTCAGATACGCAGTATTTT.

This clonotype has just a few counts. The rearrangement uses TRBV12-3 or TRBV12-4 and TRBJ1-6; TRBD1 matches 7 bases. The CDR3 is made up of 14 amino acids. Unmatched junction bases numbered 6, after V lost 7 bases and J lost 6 bases. The CDR3 loop reads CASKRTGGNSPLHF. The CDR3, as DNA: TGTGCCAGCAAAAGGACAGGCGGTAATTCACCCCTCCACTTT.

A few counts support this clonotype. The chain couples TRBV7-8 to TRBJ2-1, with 10 bases identical to TRBD1. V was clipped by 5 bases and J by 4 bases; unmatched bases: 5. Per germline, CDR1 SGHVS and CDR2 FQNEAQ. The CDR3 consists of 15 residues. The CDR3 DNA reads as TGTGCCAGCAGCACCGACAGGGGGCTTTACAATGAGCAGTTCTTC. This translates into CASSTDRGLYNEQFF.

The V call is TRBV29-1, the J call TRBJ2-3; D remains ambiguous. Trimming removed 4 bases at V and 4 bases at J, with 12 bases between. CDR1 SQVTM and CDR2 ANQGSEA come from the germline V gene. The CDR3 sequence is 13 residues long. The CDR3 nucleotides are TGCAGCGTTGTAGTAGAGAGTCCAGATACGCAGTATTTT. Translated: CSVVVESPDTQYF.

The V gene is TRBV4-3, the J gene TRBJ2-3, with unresolved D. Trimming stripped 4 bases from V and 1 base from J, with 18 bases between. Germline values: CDR1 LGHNA, CDR2 YSLEER. This CDR3 is 17 amino acids long. The CDR3 reads CASSLHRGLKGTDTQYF. The DNA of the CDR3 is TGCGCCAGCAGCCTTCACCGTGGGTTGAAAGGCACAGATACGCAGTATTTT.

The chain links TRBV7-9 to TRBJ1-1; 7 nucleotides line up with TRBD1. V was clipped by 5 bases and J by 8 bases; unmatched bases: 8. Germline loops: CDR1 SEHNR, CDR2 FQNEAQ (reference sequence). The CDR3 covers 13 residues. The CDR3 reads CASSLDRVGEAFF. The CDR3, as DNA: TGTGCCAGCAGCCTCGACAGGGTGGGGGAAGCTTTCTTT.

At least ten counts were recorded for this clonotype. This chain links TRBV29-1 with TRBJ2-7; the D is unclear. The CDR3 contains 14 residues. From germline, CDR1 is SQVTM and CDR2 ANQGSEA. Trimming shortened V by 3 bases and J by 2 bases, and 14 bases separated the two germline ends. The CDR3 protein is CSVDGQDETYEQYF. The CDR3 DNA sequence: TGCAGCGTTGACGGTCAGGATGAGACCTACGAGCAGTACTTC.

The chain has TRBV4-3 and TRBJ2-6; no clear D. CDR1 is LGHNA, CDR2 YSLEER, per germline. CDR3 length: 15 amino acids. The germline V and J ends were trimmed by 5 bases and 0 bases, with 8 bases remaining between them. CDR3 nucleotide sequence: TGCGCCAGCAGCAGAGACATCTCTGGGGCCAACGTCCTGACTTTC. Translation: CASSRDISGANVLTF.

This rearrangement joins TRBV4-3 to TRBJ2-3; perhaps TRBD1 as D (5 bases). The CDR3 contains 16 residues. Trimming took 0 bases from V and 5 from J, leaving 15 bases between them. Per germline, CDR1 LGHNA and CDR2 YSLEER. The CDR3 protein is CASSQDGPTAEDTQYF. CDR3 in DNA: TGCGCCAGCAGCCAAGATGGGCCGACAGCAGAAGATACGCAGTATTTT.

The gene calls are TRBV28 and TRBJ2-3; 11 bases fit TRBD1. J lost 4 bases, V lost 5 bases, and 8 bases had no gene match. CDR1 MDHEN and CDR2 SYDVKM come from the germline V gene. CDR3 length: 16 amino acids. The CDR3 reads CASSPRGQGGSDTQYF. The CDR3 nucleotides read TGTGCCAGCAGTCCGCGGGGACAGGGGGGGTCAGATACGCAGTATTTT. Looking up the rest from reference TRBV28 and TRBJ2-3 gives the full variable domain: DVKVTQSSRYLVKRTGEKVFLECVQDMDHENMFWYRQDPGLGLRLIYFSYDVKMKEKGDIPEGYSVSREKKERFSLILESASTNQTSMYLCASSPRGQGGSDTQYFGPGTRLTVL.

In this sample, this clonotype turned up a few times. The rearrangement links TRBV18 to TRBJ1-1, with 7 bases lining up with TRBD1. The CDR3 is made up of 14 amino acids. V trimming: 3 bases; J trimming: 5 bases; junction bases outside the gene matches: 6. CDR1 and CDR2 from the germline V gene are KGHSH and LQKENI. Here the CDR3 DNA reads TGTGCCAGCTCACCCGGGACAGCTGGGACTGAAGCTTTCTTT. The encoded protein is CASSPGTAGTEAFF.

The chain links TRBV28 to TRBJ2-5; 7 positions match TRBD2. The length of the CDR3 is 16 residues. The V and J ends lost 2 bases and 1 base, in that order; junction bases with no gene match: 7. Per germline, CDR1 MDHEN and CDR2 SYDVKM. DNA for the CDR3: TGTGCCAGCAGTTTAATGGGGGGGAAAGGCCAAGAGACCCAGTACTTC. This translates into CASSLMGGKGQETQYF.

This clonotype came up a few times. The chain links TRBV6-2 or TRBV6-3 to TRBJ2-7, with a weak D call TRBD1 (5 bases). The CDR3 is made up of 12 amino acids. Trimming took off 3 bases at V and 6 bases at J, with 9 bases between the two ends. Germline lookup yields CDR1 MNHEY and CDR2 SVGEGT. This CDR3 is CASSYRQGEQYF. As DNA, the CDR3 is TGTGCCAGCAGTTATCGGCAGGGCGAGCAGTACTTC.

This clonotype was observed a handful of times. The chain has TRBV27 and TRBJ2-7; 9 bases match TRBD1. Germline loops: CDR1 MNHEY, CDR2 SMNVEV (reference sequence). The length of the CDR3 is 16 residues. V dropped 4 bases and J dropped 1; count of bases not matched to a gene: 8. The CDR3 is CASSWVPGTGSYEQYF. The CDR3, as DNA: TGTGCCAGCAGTTGGGTCCCCGGGACAGGGTCCTACGAGCAGTACTTC.

This clonotype was picked up one time. The rearrangement links TRBV7-2 to TRBJ2-7; D ambiguous. The V end was cut by 0 bases, the J end by 3 bases, with 9 bases between. In germline, CDR1 is SGHTA, CDR2 FQGNSA. This CDR3 region has 14 residues. The CDR3 DNA is TGTGCCAGCAGCTTAGCTGGGATAAACTACGAGCAGTACTTC. This gives the protein CASSLAGINYEQYF. The full variable domain, in which reference TRBV7-2 and TRBJ2-7 provide the parts outside the CDR3, is GAGVSQSPSNKVTEKGKDVELRCDPISGHTALYWYRQSLGQGLEFLIYFQGNSAPDKSGLPSDRFSAERTGGSVSTLTIQRTQQEDSAVYLCASSLAGINYEQYFGPGTRLTVT.

The chain employs TRBV5-6 and TRBJ2-7; D possibly corresponds to TRBD2 (5 bases). The ends were cut back, 4 bases at V and 5 bases at J, with 22 bases in the middle. The CDR3 length is 16 residues. Germline V gene sequence: CDR1 SGHDT, CDR2 YYEEEE. Here the CDR3 DNA reads TGTGCCAGCAGCGGATTGGGGTTGGGAAGCGGCGACGAGCAGTACTTC. Its translation is CASSGLGLGSGDEQYF.

This clonotype was counted between two and nine times. The chain recombines TRBV4-3 with TRBJ2-5; D possibly corresponds to TRBD2 (6 bases). CDR1 is LGHNA and CDR2 is YSLEER in the germline V gene. Trimming took 4 bases from V and 4 from J, leaving 13 bases between them. The CDR3 spans 14 residues. The CDR3 sequence is CASSRVMGGETQYF. As DNA, the CDR3 is TGCGCCAGCAGCCGAGTGATGGGGGGAGAGACCCAGTACTTC.

This clonotype was seen a few times. The gene calls are TRBV12-3 or TRBV12-4 and TRBJ2-3, with TRBD2 as a possible D gene (6 bases). This CDR3 is built from 16 residues. V was pared by 5 bases and J by 0 bases, with 15 bases between. The CDR3 loop is CASSPQDYLSTDTQYF. Here the CDR3 DNA reads TGTGCCAGCAGTCCCCAGGACTATTTGAGCACAGATACGCAGTATTTT.

The CDR3 spells CASSAYYYDTQYF. For the CDR3, the DNA is TGTGCCAGCAGCGCTTACTACTACGATACGCAGTATTTT. The chain joins TRBV7-2 to TRBJ2-3; D unclear. Per the germline V gene, CDR1 is SGHTA and CDR2 is FQGNSA. Deletions cut 5 bases from V and 6 bases from J, with 12 bases between. The CDR3 is 13 residues long.